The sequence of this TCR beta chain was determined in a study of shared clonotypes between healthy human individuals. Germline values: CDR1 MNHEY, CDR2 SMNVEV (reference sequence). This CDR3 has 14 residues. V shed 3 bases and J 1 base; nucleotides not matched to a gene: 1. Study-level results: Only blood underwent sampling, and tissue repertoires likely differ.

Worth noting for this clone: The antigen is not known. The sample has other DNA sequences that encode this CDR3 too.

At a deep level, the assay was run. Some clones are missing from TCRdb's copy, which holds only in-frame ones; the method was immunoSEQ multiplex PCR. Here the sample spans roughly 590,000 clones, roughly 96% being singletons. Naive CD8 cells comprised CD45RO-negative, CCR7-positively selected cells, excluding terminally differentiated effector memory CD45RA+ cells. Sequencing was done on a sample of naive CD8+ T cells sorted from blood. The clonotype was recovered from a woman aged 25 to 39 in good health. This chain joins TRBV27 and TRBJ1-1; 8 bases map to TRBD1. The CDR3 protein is CASSFGQGNTEAFF. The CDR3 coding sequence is TGTGCCAGCAGTTTCGGACAGGGGAACACTGAAGCTTTCTTT.